This T cell receptor beta chain emerged from a study of read filtering for tumor transcriptome and immune sequencing (TCRdb year 2020). Context from the whole study: The cohort consisted of 17 to 20 male and under 15 female patients, with a mean age of about 66 years and an age range of about 40 to 85. One of the main goals was to work out a read-filtering strategy for immune repertoire data, in particular whether clonotypes backed by only a single read should be removed. By revised international staging, under 10 patients were R-ISS I, some 17 were R-ISS II and 6 or 7 were R-ISS III. TCR-region mapped reads per sample ranged from about 3.5 to 11 million with IR-seq versus only roughly 85 to 1273 with RNA-seq. After DNase treatment, whole-transcriptome libraries were prepared using the TruSeq RNA Access Library Prep Kit. The study compared TCR repertoires from targeted immune repertoire sequencing and bulk whole-transcriptome sequencing run on the same bone marrow samples. On the study overall, not on this receptor specifically: The correlation between IR-seq and RNA-seq shared clonotype proportions rose when single-read clonotypes were removed. The sorted CD138-negative fraction was not purified T cells but a mixed bone marrow immune population. IR-seq captured clonotypes at much higher depth and more reliably than RNA-seq, and smaller IR-seq throughput sufficed to identify most shared clonotypes. In IR-seq, single-read clonotypes were roughly 84% of clonotypes but about 3.5% of total reads; in RNA-seq they were around 75% of clonotypes and less than 45% of reads.

Bone marrow was sampled from every patient at the time of active disease. Isolation of bone marrow mononuclear cells was performed by Ficoll-Hypaque density gradient centrifugation. Myeloma plasma cells were removed and CD138-negative cells were collected by negative selection after labeling with CD138 magnetic microbeads on a MACS separator. The purity of the isolated cells was checked by flow cytometry with CD138 antibodies on an Attune NxT. TRIzol reagent was used to extract total RNA, and a NanoDrop spectrophotometer was used to quantify the extracted RNA. For each patient, the CD138-negative bone marrow sample underwent paired RNA-seq and IR-seq. TCR libraries were constructed from about 400 ng RNA using the Immunoverse kit, and molecular barcoded adaptors covering alpha/delta and beta/gamma chains were employed. TCR library preparation used the same RNA that was used for transcriptome sequencing. An Illumina HiSeq 4000 with 2 x 150 cycles was used to sequence the TCR libraries. The source study handled its data this way. TCR reads were aligned to human V, D, J and C references and assembled into CDR3 clonotypes with MiXCR, including quality filtering and error correction. The tcR package in R was used to analyze clonotype counts and gene usage diversity. Raw mapping reads were checked after the RNA-seq reads had been mapped by STAR aligner version 2.5.3a onto the human GRCh37 genome. To test how sequencing depth affects detected clonotypes, IR-seq fastq files were randomly downsampled with Seqtk 1.3. TCRdb passed the public sequencing reads through fastp at Q25 and MiXCR, retaining productive beta sequences. One record per CDR3 amino acid sequence lists the most common genes and DNA. TCRdb's processing, not the authors' own work, is the source of the V and J calls. The sample yields over 45,000 distinct CDR3 sequences; approximately 12% were counted once. The ten largest clonotypes hold just over 14% of the sample.

There are 14 amino acids in the CDR3, from cysteine to phenylalanine inclusive. Kept here is only the CDR3 DNA, which spans 42 bases and is read in frame from base 1. Relative to germline, V is 6 bases shorter and J is 0 bases shorter, with 12 bases between their ends. From the germline V gene (reference sequence), CDR1 is DFQATT and CDR2 is SNEGSKA. This clonotype was detected ten times or more. Its antigen is unknown. No clone much larger than this one lies a single base away; base qualities are absent. The receptor was derived from a donor at least 40 years old with multiple myeloma. The rearranged segments are TRBV20-1 and TRBJ2-1; matching of 6 bases hints at TRBD2 as the D gene. Sequencing input: a population of CD138-negative cells sorted from bone marrow. The cell subset or site label for this specimen denotes: bone marrow mononuclear cells depleted of CD138+ plasma/myeloma cells by negative magnetic selection. The CDR3 amino acid sequence is: CSARTIYSYNEQFF. DNA sequence: TGCAGTGCCAGGACTATCTACTCCTACAATGAGCAGTTCTTC.